The TCR beta chain under discussion was sequenced for a study of post-analysis software for immune sequencing data. Findings and caveats of the study: The study found TRBV5-6, TRBV5-1 and TRBV20-1 among roughly 5 TRBV segments more frequent in patients than controls.

cDNA libraries of TCR beta carried unique molecular identifiers. TCRdb re-analysed the PCR reads in MiXCR, keeping a single row per CDR3 protein. Counted here are about 770,000 distinct CDR3 sequences, 46% occurring once; the ten biggest clones make up just under 5%. Trimming shortened V by 5 bases and J by 2 bases, and 14 bases separated the two germline ends. Germline assignment: CDR1 SGHTA and CDR2 FQGNSA. This CDR3 has 15 residues. In regard to this clonotype: The antigen is not known.

The chain recombines TRBV7-2 with TRBJ2-3; TRBD2 might be the D (5 bases). The sequenced sample consisted of blood. This TCR came from a girl aged 10 to 17 with multiple sclerosis. The DNA for the CDR3 is TGTGCCAGCAGCCCCGGCGGCCGGGACACAGATACGCAGTATTTT. Translating it yields CASSPGGRDTDTQYF.